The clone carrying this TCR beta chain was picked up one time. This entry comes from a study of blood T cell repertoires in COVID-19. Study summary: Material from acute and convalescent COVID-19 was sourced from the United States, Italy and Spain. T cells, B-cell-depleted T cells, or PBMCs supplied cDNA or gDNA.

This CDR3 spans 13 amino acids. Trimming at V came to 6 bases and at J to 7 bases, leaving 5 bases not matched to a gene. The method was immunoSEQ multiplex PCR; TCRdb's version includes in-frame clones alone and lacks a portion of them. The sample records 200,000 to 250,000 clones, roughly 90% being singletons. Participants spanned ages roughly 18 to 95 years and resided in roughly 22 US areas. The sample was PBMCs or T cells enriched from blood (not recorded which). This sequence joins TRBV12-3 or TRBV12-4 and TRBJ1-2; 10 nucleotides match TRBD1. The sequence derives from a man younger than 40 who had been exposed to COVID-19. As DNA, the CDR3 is TGTGCCAGCAGGGAGACAGGGGGCGGTGGCTACACCTTC. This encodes CASRETGGGGYTF.